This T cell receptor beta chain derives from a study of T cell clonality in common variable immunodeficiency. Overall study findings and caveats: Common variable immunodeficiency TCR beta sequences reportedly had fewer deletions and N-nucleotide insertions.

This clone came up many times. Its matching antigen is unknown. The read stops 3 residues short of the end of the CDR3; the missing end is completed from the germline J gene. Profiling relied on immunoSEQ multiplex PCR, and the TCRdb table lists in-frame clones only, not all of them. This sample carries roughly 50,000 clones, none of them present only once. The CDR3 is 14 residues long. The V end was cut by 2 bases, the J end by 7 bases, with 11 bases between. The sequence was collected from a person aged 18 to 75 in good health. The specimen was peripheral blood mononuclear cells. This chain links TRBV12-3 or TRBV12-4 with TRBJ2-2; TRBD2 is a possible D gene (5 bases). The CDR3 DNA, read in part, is TGTGCCAGCAGTTTAATAGCGTTCGGCGGGGAG. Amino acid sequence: CASSLIAFGGE. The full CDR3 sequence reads CASSLIAFGGELFF.